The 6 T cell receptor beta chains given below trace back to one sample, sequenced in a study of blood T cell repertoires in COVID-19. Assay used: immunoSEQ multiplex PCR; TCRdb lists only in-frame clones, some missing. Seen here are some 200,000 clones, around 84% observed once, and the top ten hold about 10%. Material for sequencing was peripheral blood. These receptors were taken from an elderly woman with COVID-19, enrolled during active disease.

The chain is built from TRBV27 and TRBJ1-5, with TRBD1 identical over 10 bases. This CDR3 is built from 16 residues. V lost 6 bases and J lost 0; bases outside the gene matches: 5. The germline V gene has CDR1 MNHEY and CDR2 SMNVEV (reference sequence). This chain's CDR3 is CASRGQGGHSNQPQHF. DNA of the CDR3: TGTGCCAGCAGAGGACAGGGGGGACATAGCAATCAGCCCCAGCATTTT.

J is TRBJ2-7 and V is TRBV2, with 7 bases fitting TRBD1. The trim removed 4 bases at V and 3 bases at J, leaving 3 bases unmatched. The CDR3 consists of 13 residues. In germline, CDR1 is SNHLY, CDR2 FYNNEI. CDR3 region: CASSAQGIYEQYV. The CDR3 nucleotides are TGTGCCAGCAGTGCACAGGGGATCTACGAGCAGTACGTC.

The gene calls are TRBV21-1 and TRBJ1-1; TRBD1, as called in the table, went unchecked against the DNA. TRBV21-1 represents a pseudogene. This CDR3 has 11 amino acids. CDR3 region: CASTTKTEAFF. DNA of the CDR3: TGTGCCAGTACGACAAAGACTGAAGCTTTCTTT.

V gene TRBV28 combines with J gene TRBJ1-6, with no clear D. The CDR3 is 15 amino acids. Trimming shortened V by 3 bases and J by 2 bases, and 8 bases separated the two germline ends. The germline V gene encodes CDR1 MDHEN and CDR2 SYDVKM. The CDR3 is CASSFSRAYNSPLHF. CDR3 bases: TGTGCCAGCAGTTTTTCGAGGGCCTATAATTCACCCCTCCACTTT.

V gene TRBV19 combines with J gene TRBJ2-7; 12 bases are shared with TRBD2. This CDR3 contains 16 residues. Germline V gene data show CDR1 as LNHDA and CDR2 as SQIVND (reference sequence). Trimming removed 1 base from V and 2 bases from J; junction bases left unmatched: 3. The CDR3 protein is CASSIALAGGPYEQYF. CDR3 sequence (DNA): TGTGCCAGTAGTATAGCCCTAGCGGGGGGGCCCTACGAGCAGTACTTC.

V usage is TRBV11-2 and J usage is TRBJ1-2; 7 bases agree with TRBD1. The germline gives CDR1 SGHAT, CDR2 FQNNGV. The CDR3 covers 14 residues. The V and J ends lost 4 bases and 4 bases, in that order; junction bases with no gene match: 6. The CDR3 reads CASSSGQKGYGYTF. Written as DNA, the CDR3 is TGTGCCAGCAGCTCGGGACAGAAGGGCTATGGCTACACCTTC. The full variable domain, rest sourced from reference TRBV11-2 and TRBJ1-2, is EAGVAQSPRYKIIEKRQSVAFWCNPISGHATLYWYQQILGQGPKLLIQFQNNGVVDDSQLPKDRFSAERLKGVDSTLKIQPAKLEDSAVYLCASSSGQKGYGYTFGSGTRLTVV.